These T cell receptor beta chains were read from a single sample in a study of blood T cell repertoires in COVID-19. Profiling relied on immunoSEQ multiplex PCR, and the TCRdb table lists in-frame clones only, not all of them. The data show over 130,000 clones, with 60% to 85% seen just once and around 4.8% held by the top ten. Sequences were obtained from peripheral blood. The receptors derive from a woman aged 80 or over with active or convalescent COVID-19. Each CDR3 is given with its conserved first and last residue. A D gene is named only where the DNA matches it firmly. Rows may omit the clone size; those that give it use once, few, many or a size class.

TRBV6-6,TRBJ1-5,NA,NA,CATRTGNQPQHF,TGTGCCACCCGGACAGGCAATCAGCCCCAGCATTTT
TRBV18,TRBJ1-1,few,NA,CASSPGPNQVGFF,TGTGCCAGCTCACCAGGGCCCAACCAGGTCGGTTTCTTT
TRBV6-4,TRBJ1-5,NA,TRBD1,CASSGLGQGGNQPQHF,TGTGCCAGCAGTGGTCTGGGACAGGGTGGAAATCAGCCCCAGCATTTT
TRBV6-5,TRBJ1-2,NA,TRBD1,CASSYSETGGDGGYTF,TGTGCCAGCAGTTACTCTGAGACAGGGGGGGATGGTGGCTACACCTTC
TRBV6-6,TRBJ2-4,NA,NA,CASTPPGENIQYF,TGTGCCAGCACCCCCCCAGGGGAAAACATTCAGTACTTC
TRBV7-2,TRBJ2-3,NA,TRBD1,CASRAGQGSTDTQYF,TGTGCCAGCAGAGCCGGACAGGGGAGCACAGATACGCAGTATTTT
TRBV3-1/TRBV3-2,TRBJ1-4,NA,NA,CASSQESPARGEKLFF,TGTGCCAGCAGCCAAGAGTCTCCGGCGAGGGGGGAAAAACTGTTTTTT
TRBV11-2,TRBJ1-1,NA,NA,CASSLLGGEAFF,TGTGCCAGCAGCTTATTGGGGGGTGAAGCTTTCTTT
TRBV28,TRBJ2-5,NA,NA,CASSQVTETQYF,TGTGCCAGCAGTCAGGTAACGGAGACCCAGTACTTC
TRBV27,TRBJ2-1,few,NA,CASRLTRGAYPNEQFF,TGTGCCAGCAGATTAACCCGGGGGGCCTATCCGAATGAGCAGTTCTTC
TRBV27,TRBJ2-1,NA,NA,CASSSGMGGYSYNEQFF,TGTGCCAGCAGTTCGGGGATGGGTGGTTACTCCTACAATGAGCAGTTCTTC
TRBV7-7,TRBJ1-5,NA,NA,CASSLKTGSPQHF,TGTGCTAGCAGCTTAAAAACAGGGTCACCCCAGCATTTT
TRBV2,TRBJ1-5,NA,TRBD1,CASRDRGPGIPANQPQHF,TGTGCCAGCAGGGACAGGGGCCCAGGGATACCCGCCAATCAGCCCCAGCATTTT
TRBV11-3,TRBJ2-5,NA,NA,CASSLDRETQYF,TGTGCCAGCAGCTTAGACCGAGAGACCCAGTACTTC
TRBV5-5,TRBJ2-1,few,TRBD2,CASSGTSGYKSSYNEQFF,TGTGCCAGCAGCGGGACTAGCGGATACAAAAGCTCCTACAATGAGCAGTTCTTC
TRBV5-1,TRBJ2-7,NA,NA,CASSLAARSNSYEQYF,TGCGCCAGCAGCTTGGCCGCCAGGTCCAACTCCTACGAGCAGTACTTC
TRBV2,TRBJ2-5,NA,NA,CASSEDTRVTAQYF,TGTGCCAGCAGTGAAGACACGAGGGTTACGGCCCAGTACTTC
TRBV5-4,TRBJ2-7,NA,TRBD1,CASSLRDSTYEQYF,TGTGCCAGCAGCTTGAGGGACAGCACCTACGAGCAGTACTTC
TRBV5-1,TRBJ1-1,NA,NA,CASSLVRGITEAFF,TGCGCCAGCAGCTTGGTCCGGGGGATTACTGAAGCTTTCTTT
TRBV19,TRBJ2-5,NA,NA,CASSIGQKETQYF,TGTGCCAGTAGTATAGGACAGAAAGAGACCCAGTACTTC
TRBV2,TRBJ2-5,few,TRBD2,CASTESGVQETQYF,TGTGCCTCCACGGAAAGCGGGGTCCAAGAGACCCAGTACTTC
TRBV6-4,TRBJ2-3,NA,TRBD2,CASSERGGPTDTQYF,TGTGCCAGCAGTGAGCGGGGGGGCCCCACAGATACGCAGTATTTT
TRBV24-1,TRBJ1-5,few,TRBD1,CARKDRAQPQHF,TGTGCCAGGAAGGACAGGGCTCAGCCCCAGCATTTT